Shown below are 10 T cell receptor beta chains from a single sample sequenced in a study of shared clonotypes between healthy human individuals. Terminally differentiated effector memory CD45RA+ cells were excluded by CCR7 positive selection of CD45RO-negative cells. The data were produced by immunoSEQ multiplex PCR, yet TCRdb's version contains in-frame clones alone and is incomplete. The repertoire holds about 2.1 million clones, with about 93% as singletons. Source material: naive CD8+ T cells from PBMCs. Source of these receptors: a man in his late teens or twenties in good health. Some clones in this sample may be carry-over from other donors' samples.

The chain links TRBV9 to TRBJ1-1, with unresolved D. From germline, CDR1 is SGDLS and CDR2 YYNGEE. The CDR3 length is 13 residues. Trimming cost V 3 bases and J 5 bases, with 11 bases left between them. The CDR3 DNA is TGTGCCAGCAGCGCGGACGTCAGGACTGAAGCTTTCTTT. It yields the protein CASSADVRTEAFF.

The chain carries TRBV27 and TRBJ1-5; tentatively, D is TRBD1 (5 bases). The CDR3 consists of 16 residues. Trimming removed 3 bases at V and 0 bases at J, with 12 bases between. Germline loops: CDR1 MNHEY, CDR2 SMNVEV (reference sequence). The CDR3 protein is CASSFLSGVSNQPQHF. CDR3 nucleotide sequence: TGTGCCAGCAGTTTCTTGTCGGGGGTTAGCAATCAGCCCCAGCATTTT.

This chain uses TRBV30 with TRBJ2-7; D might be TRBD2 (5 bases). The ends were cut back, 5 bases at V and 7 bases at J, with 12 bases in the middle. This CDR3 is 11 amino acids long. CDR1 is GTSNPN, CDR2 SVGIG, per germline (reference sequence). The CDR3: CAWGTGLEQYF. The CDR3 DNA follows: TGTGCCTGGGGCACGGGGTTGGAGCAGTACTTC.

The CDR3 sequence is CASRNLRGQPQHF. The CDR3 DNA is TGTGCCAGTAGGAACCTGCGGGGTCAGCCCCAGCATTTT. The V and J genes are TRBV19 and TRBJ1-5; no definite D call. From germline, CDR1 is LNHDA and CDR2 SQIVND (reference sequence). CDR3 length: 13 residues. The V end lost 6 bases, the J end lost 6 bases, and 12 bases lay between the germline ends.

This sequence joins TRBV7-8 and TRBJ2-7, with D possibly being TRBD2 (5 bases). Deletions cut 6 bases from V and 0 bases from J, with 12 bases between. Germline assignment: CDR1 SGHVS and CDR2 FQNEAQ. This CDR3 has 14 residues. CDR3: CASRWTGSSYEQYF. The CDR3 DNA follows: TGTGCCAGCAGGTGGACTGGCAGCTCCTACGAGCAGTACTTC.

The chain has TRBV27 and TRBJ2-7; D may be TRBD2 (6 bases). From germline, CDR1 is MNHEY and CDR2 SMNVEV (reference sequence). CDR3 length: 16 amino acids. Trimming cost V 5 bases and J 0 bases, with 17 bases left between them. The CDR3 DNA reads TGTGCCAGCAGTACGGGACTGGAACTAAGCTCCTACGAGCAGTACTTC. Its translation is CASSTGLELSSYEQYF.

This chain joins TRBV7-3 and TRBJ2-3; 7 positions agree with TRBD2. Germline CDR1 and CDR2: SGHTA and FQGTGA. The CDR3 has 16 amino acids. After removal of 4 bases from V and 4 bases from J, the junction contained 11 bases not matched to a gene. CDR3 bases: TGTGCCAGCAGCTCAGCTGGCGGGAGTGTCCCAGATACGCAGTATTTT. Its protein is CASSSAGGSVPDTQYF.

The V gene is TRBV28, the J gene TRBJ2-7; no reliable D call. Germline loops: CDR1 MDHEN, CDR2 SYDVKM. The CDR3 consists of 12 residues. Trimming pared 5 bases from V and 5 bases from J, leaving 10 bases between. CDR3 residues: CASSPAAHEQYF. As DNA, the CDR3 is TGTGCCAGCAGTCCCGCGGCTCACGAGCAGTACTTC.

The chain is built from TRBV28 and TRBJ2-1; D not certain. Trimming took 4 bases from V and 7 from J, leaving 11 bases between them. The CDR3 runs to 13 residues. CDR1 and CDR2 from the germline V gene are MDHEN and SYDVKM. CDR3 sequence reads: CASSWKVGNEQFF. CDR3 DNA: TGTGCCAGCAGTTGGAAGGTTGGGAATGAGCAGTTCTTC.

The V and J genes are TRBV9 and TRBJ2-7; D gene uncertain. Per the germline V gene, CDR1 is SGDLS and CDR2 is YYNGEE. The CDR3 is 15 amino acids. Trimming shortened V by 0 bases and J by 2 bases, and 12 bases separated the two germline ends. CDR3 sequence: CASSVAPSFTYEQYF. The CDR3 region has the DNA TGTGCCAGCAGCGTAGCCCCAAGTTTTACCTACGAGCAGTACTTC.